A selection of T cell receptor beta chains follows, all from one sample in a study of CD8+CD57+ T cells in acquired aplastic anemia. TCRdb re-derived calls from the reads in MiXCR, one entry per CDR3 protein. The top ten clones hold 0.82% of a sample with about 470,000 distinct CDR3 sequences, about a third of them seen once. Sequenced input: sorted CD4+, CD8+, or CD8+CD57+ T cells (not recorded which) from PBMCs. These receptors originate from a human donor with aplastic anemia. CDR3s include the opening cysteine and the closing phenylalanine or tryptophan.

v_gene: TRBV14
CDR3aa: CASSLWGQKYEQYF

v_gene: TRBV11-2
CDR3aa: CASTPSQTGIHQPQHF

v_gene: TRBV7-9
CDR3aa: CASSPNDANEQFF

v_gene: TRBV5-4
CDR3aa: CASSHQGGTDTQYF

v_gene: TRBV5-1
CDR3aa: CASSAEQVEGTEAFF

v_gene: TRBV6-5
CDR3aa: CASSYQTGASYEQYF

v_gene: TRBV9
CDR3aa: CASSGRGRETEAFF

v_gene: TRBV11-2
CDR3aa: CASSRPGGGLETQYF

v_gene: TRBV12-3/TRBV12-4
CDR3aa: CASNPSTSGVISSYNEQFF

v_gene: TRBV9
CDR3aa: CASSVGGQYNEQFF